These 2 T cell receptor beta chains were sequenced from one sample in a study of control samples from healthy donors and cancer patients. Repertoires were generated with immunoSEQ multiplex PCR, while TCRdb's copy carries only in-frame clones and drops some. There are 150,000 to 200,000 clones in the sample; 91% occur only once, and roughly 1.6% lies in the top ten. The material sequenced was blood. Receptors were obtained from a woman aged 25 to 39 in good health.

The J gene is TRBJ2-6, the V gene TRBV18; D is undetermined. This CDR3 has 16 amino acids. V lost 1 base and J 1 base, leaving 8 bases between the germline ends. Germline V gene sequence: CDR1 KGHSH, CDR2 LQKENI. The CDR3 loop reads CASSPQARSGANVLTF. The CDR3 bases are TGTGCCAGCTCACCACAGGCCCGATCTGGGGCCAACGTCCTGACTTTC.

This clone has a single count. This chain connects TRBV5-1 to TRBJ1-4, with D perhaps matching TRBD1 (6 bases). Per the germline V gene, CDR1 is SGHRS and CDR2 is YFSETQ. The CDR3 has 15 amino acids. V lost 1 base and J 3 bases, leaving 10 bases between the germline ends. The CDR3 loop is CASSLRGGANEKLFF. The CDR3 nucleotides are TGCGCCAGCAGCTTGAGAGGGGGAGCTAATGAAAAACTGTTTTTT.